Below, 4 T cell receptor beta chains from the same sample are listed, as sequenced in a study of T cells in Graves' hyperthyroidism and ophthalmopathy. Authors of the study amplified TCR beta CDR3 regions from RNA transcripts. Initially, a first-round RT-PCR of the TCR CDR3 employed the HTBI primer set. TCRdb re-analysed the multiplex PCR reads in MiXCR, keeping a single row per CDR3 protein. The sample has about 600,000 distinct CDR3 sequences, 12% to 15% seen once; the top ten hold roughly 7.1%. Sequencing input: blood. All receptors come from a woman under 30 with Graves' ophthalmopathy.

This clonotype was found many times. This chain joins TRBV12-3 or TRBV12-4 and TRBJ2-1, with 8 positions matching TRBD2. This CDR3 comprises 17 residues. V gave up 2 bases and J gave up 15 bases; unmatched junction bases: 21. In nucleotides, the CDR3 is TGTGCCAGCAGTTTAAGGACTAGCTCATCTCAGATTGGTAGGCTGTTCTTC. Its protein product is CASSLRTSSSQIGRLFF.

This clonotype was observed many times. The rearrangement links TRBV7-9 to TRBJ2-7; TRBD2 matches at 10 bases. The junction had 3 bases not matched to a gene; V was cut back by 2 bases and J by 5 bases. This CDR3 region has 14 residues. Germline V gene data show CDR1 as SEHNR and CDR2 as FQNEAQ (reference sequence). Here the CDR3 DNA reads TGTGCCAGCAGCTTACTAGCGGGAGACCACGAGCAGTACTTC. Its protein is CASSLLAGDHEQYF.

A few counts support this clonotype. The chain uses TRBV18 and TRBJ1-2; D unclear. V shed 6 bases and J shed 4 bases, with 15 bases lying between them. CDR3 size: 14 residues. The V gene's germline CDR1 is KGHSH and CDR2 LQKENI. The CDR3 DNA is TGTGCCAGCTCGCCGTATGATCGCCCCTATGGCTACACCTTC. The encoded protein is CASSPYDRPYGYTF.

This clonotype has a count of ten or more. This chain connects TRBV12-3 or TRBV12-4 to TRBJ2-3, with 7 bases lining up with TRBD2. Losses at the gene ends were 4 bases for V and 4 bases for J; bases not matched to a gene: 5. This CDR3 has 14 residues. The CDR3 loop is CASSYAGAADTQYF. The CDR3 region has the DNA TGTGCCAGCAGTTATGCGGGAGCTGCAGATACGCAGTATTTT.